The following is a TCR beta chain sequence with its context. Its cognate antigen is unknown. The data are from a study of monozygotic twins with inflammatory bowel disease. Overall study results and limits: Other individuals had fewer clonotypes in common with IBD patients than with healthy twins, especially with disease activity.

TCRdb reprocessed the 5' RACE reads; each CDR3 protein has one entry and no DNA is given. The sample totals approximately 200,000 distinct CDR3 sequences. Germline V gene lookup returns CDR1 SGHTA and CDR2 FQGNSA. The CDR3 runs to 15 residues. This chain joins TRBV7-2 and TRBJ1-5; with no DNA, the TCRdb D assignment of TRBD1 cannot be verified. This clonotype was sampled from a human donor with ulcerative colitis or Crohn's disease, or a healthy co-twin of an affected twin (not recorded which). Material: blood. The CDR3 protein is CASSLMRGRDQPQHF.